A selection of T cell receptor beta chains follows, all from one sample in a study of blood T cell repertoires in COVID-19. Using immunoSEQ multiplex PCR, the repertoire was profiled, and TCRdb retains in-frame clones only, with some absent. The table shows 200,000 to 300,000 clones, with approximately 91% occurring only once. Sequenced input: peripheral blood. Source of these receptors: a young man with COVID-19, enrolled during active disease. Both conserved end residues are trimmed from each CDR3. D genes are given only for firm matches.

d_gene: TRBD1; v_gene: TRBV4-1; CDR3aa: ASSHDRGLNTEAF
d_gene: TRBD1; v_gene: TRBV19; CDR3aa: ATTQGGLLSNQPQH
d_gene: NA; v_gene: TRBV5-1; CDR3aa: ASREGISGNTIY
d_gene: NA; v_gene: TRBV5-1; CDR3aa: ASSLGALRSEQY
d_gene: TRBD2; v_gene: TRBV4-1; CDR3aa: ASSQTSGGPQQETQY
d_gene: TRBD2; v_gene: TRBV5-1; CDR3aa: ASSRVTSGGTDTQY
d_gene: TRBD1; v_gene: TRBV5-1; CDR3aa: ASSLGQAANYGYT
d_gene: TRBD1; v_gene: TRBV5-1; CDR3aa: ASSLDRGAEAF
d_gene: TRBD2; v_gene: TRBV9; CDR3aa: ASSGTLAGGPNEQF
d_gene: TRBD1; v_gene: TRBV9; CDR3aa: ASSVGDRGFNEQF
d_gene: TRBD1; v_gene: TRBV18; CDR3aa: ASSKRPQSGGWAEAF
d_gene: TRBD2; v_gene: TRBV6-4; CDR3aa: ASSDSGEGKQY
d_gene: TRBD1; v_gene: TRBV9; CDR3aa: ASSVTPTGVGNTIY
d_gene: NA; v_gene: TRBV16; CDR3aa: ASSQLGAFETQY
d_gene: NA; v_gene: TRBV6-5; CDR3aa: ASRPGINTGELF
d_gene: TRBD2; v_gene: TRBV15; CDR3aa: ATSRDFSGGYNEQF
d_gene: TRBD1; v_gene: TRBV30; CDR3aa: AWSLQGSQPQH
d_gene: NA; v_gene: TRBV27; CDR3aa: ASSLDRLRNQPQH
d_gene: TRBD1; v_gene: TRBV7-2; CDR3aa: ASSLGQGGQPQH
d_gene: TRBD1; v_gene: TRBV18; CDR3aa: ASSPATGETEAF
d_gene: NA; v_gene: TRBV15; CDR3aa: ATSRVAGVNSPLH
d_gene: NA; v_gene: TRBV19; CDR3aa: ASSIGGASSGANVLT
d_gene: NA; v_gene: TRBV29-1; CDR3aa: SVLILTEAF
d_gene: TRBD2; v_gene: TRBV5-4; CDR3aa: ASSLVLAGYNEQF
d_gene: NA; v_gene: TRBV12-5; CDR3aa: ASGLAESWEYNSPLH
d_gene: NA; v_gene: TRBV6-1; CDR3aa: ASRDRYYGYT
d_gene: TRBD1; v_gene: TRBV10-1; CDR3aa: ASSESTGTGRETQY
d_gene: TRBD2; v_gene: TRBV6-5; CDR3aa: ASSYSLAGGGNEQF
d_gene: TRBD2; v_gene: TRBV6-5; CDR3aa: ASKPGGLHNEQF
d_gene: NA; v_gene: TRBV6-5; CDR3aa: ASSFDRNYGYT
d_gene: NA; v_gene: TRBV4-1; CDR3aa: ASSHPSQGGETQY
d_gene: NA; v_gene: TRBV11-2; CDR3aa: ASSLVGGGGEAF
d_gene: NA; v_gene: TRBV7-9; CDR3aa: ASSLAEETQY
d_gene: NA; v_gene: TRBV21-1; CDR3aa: ASSKVIGEKGYGYT
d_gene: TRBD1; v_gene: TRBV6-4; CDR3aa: ASSAGTENSPLH
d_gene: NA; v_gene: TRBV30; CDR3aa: AWSVLRGYT
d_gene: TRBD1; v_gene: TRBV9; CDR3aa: ASSVAGGNYEQY
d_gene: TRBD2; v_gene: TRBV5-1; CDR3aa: ASSHLAGGLNEQF
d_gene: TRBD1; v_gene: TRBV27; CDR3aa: ASSPHGQVQETQY